This T cell receptor (beta chain) was sequenced in a study of CD8 T cells in Susac syndrome. Study conclusions and caveats: An acknowledgment was made by the study that its TCR sequencing and HLA analysis involved relatively few individuals.

Random hexamers were used to reverse transcribe the RNA input (roughly 0.5 to 1 ug). Amplification of TCR beta CDR3 was carried out by immunoSEQ multiplex PCR, which covered 54 Vbeta and 13 Jbeta segments. Each CDR3 protein is one row after TCRdb ran MiXCR on the immunoSEQ multiplex PCR reads. The sample lists roughly 200,000 distinct CDR3 sequences, just under 95% occurring once. V lost 6 bases, J lost 10 bases, and 15 bases lay in between. The CDR3 is 12 residues long. CDR1 and CDR2 from the germline V gene are SNHLY and FYNNEI. This clonotype was observed a single time. Its target is unknown. TCR beta was sequenced from blood CD8+ and CD4+ T cells.

The specimen sequenced was CD4+ T cells from PBMCs. The clonotype comes from a human donor with multiple sclerosis. The genes are TRBV2 and TRBJ1-2, with D tentatively TRBD1 (6 bases). The CDR3 DNA sequence: TGTGCCAGCAGGGTCCCAGGGGCTGACTACACCTTC. It yields the protein CASRVPGADYTF.